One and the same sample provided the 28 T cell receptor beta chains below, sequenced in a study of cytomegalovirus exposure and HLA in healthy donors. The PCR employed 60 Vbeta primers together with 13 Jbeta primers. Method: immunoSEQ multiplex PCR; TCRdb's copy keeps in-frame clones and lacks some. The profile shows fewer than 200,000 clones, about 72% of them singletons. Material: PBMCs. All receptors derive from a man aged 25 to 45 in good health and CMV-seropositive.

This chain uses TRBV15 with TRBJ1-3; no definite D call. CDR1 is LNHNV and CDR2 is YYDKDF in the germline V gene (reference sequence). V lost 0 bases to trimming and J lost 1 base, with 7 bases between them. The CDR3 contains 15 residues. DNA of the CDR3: TGTGCCACCAGCAGAGATGGGCCATCTGGAAACACCATATATTTT. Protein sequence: CATSRDGPSGNTIYF.

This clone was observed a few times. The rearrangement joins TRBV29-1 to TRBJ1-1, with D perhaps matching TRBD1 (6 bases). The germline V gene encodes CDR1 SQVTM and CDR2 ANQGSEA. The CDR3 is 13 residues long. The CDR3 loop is CTSSQGQRTEAFF. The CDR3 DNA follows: TGCACCTCTTCTCAGGGGCAGCGCACTGAAGCTTTCTTT.

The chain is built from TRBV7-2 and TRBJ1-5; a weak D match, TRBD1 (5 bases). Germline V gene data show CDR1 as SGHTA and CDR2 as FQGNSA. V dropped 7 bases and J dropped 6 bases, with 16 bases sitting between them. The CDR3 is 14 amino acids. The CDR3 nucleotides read TGTGCCAGCACCCCGACGGGGGAGGGTCAGCCCCAGCATTTT. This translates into CASTPTGEGQPQHF.

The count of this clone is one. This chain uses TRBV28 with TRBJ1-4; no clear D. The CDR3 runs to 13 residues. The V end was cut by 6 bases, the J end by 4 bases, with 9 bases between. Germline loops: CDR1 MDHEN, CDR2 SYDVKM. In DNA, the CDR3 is TGTGCCAGCAGCCCTTTCTTTAATGAAAAACTGTTTTTT. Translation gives CASSPFFNEKLFF.

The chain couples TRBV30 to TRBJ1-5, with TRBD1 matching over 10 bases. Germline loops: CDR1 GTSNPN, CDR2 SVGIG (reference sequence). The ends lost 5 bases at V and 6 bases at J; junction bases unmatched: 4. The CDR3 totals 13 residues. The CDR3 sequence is CAWGTGDSQPQHF. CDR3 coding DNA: TGTGCCTGGGGGACAGGGGACAGTCAGCCCCAGCATTTT.

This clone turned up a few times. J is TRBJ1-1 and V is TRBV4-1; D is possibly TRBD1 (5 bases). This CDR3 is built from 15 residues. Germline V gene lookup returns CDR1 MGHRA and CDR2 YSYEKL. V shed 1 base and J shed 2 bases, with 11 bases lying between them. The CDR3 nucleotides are TGCGCCAGCAGCCAAGTGGAGGGGCCTAACACTGAAGCTTTCTTT. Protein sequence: CASSQVEGPNTEAFF.

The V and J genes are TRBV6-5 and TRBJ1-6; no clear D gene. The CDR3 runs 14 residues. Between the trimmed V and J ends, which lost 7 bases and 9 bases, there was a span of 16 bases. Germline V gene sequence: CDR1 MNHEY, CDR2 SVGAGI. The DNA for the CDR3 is TGTGCCAGCAAAAAGGGAAGACTAAGTTCACCCCTCCACTTT. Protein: CASKKGRLSSPLHF.

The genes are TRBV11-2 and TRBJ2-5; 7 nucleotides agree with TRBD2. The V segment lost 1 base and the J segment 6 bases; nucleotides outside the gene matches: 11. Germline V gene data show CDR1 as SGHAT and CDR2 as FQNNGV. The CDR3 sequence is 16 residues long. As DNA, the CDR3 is TGTGCCAGCAGCTTAGCCCTCGCTAGCGGTGGAAAGACCCAGTACTTC. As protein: CASSLALASGGKTQYF.

The CDR3 protein is CAWSSDREAYNSPLHF. The CDR3 region has the DNA TGTGCCTGGAGTTCGGACAGGGAGGCCTATAATTCACCCCTCCACTTT. The rearrangement joins TRBV30 to TRBJ1-6, with 8 bases lining up with TRBD1. In germline, CDR1 is GTSNPN, CDR2 SVGIG (reference sequence). Trimming at V came to 2 bases and at J to 2 bases, leaving 5 bases not matched to a gene. CDR3 length: 16 residues. The variable domain in full, completed from reference TRBV30 and TRBJ1-6, reads SQTIHQWPATLVQPVGSPLSLECTVEGTSNPNLYWYRQAAGRGLQLLFYSVGIGQISSEVPQNLSASRPQDRQFILSSKKLLLSDSGFYLCAWSSDREAYNSPLHFGNGTRLTVT.

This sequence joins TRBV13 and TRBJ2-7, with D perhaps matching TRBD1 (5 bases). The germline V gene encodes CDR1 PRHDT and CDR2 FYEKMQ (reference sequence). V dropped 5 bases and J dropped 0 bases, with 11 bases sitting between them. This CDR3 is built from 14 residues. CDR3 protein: CASSVRGNSYEQYF. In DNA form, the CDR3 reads TGTGCCAGCAGCGTTAGGGGTAACTCCTACGAGCAGTACTTC.

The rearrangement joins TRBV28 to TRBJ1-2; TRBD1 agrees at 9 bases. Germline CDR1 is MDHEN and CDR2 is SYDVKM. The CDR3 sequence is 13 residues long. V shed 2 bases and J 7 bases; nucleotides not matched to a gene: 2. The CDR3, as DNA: TGTGCCAGCAGTTTAACAGGGGGCTCTGGCTACACCTTC. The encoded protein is CASSLTGGSGYTF.

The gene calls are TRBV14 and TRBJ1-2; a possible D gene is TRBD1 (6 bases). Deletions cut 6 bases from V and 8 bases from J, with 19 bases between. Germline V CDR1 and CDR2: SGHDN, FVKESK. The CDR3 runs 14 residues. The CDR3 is CASRPSGGPGGYTF. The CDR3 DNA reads TGTGCCAGCAGGCCCTCGGGGGGCCCGGGGGGCTACACCTTC.

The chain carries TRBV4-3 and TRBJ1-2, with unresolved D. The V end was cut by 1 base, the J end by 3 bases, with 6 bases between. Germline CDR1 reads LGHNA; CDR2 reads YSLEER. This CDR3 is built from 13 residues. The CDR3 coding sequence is TGCGCCAGCAGCCAAGTCCGGGACTATGGCTACACCTTC. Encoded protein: CASSQVRDYGYTF.

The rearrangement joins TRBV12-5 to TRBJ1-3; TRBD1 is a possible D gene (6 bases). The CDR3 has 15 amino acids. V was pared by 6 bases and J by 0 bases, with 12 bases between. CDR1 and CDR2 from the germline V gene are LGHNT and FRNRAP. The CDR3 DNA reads TGTGCTAGTGGCACGGACAGTTTCTCTGGAAACACCATATATTTT. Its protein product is CASGTDSFSGNTIYF.

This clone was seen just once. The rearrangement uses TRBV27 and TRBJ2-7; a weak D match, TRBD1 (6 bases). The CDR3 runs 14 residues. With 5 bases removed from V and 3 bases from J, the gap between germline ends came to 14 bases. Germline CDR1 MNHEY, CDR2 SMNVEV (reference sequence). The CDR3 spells CASSTSGDGYEQYF. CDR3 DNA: TGTGCCAGCAGTACGTCAGGGGATGGCTACGAGCAGTACTTC.

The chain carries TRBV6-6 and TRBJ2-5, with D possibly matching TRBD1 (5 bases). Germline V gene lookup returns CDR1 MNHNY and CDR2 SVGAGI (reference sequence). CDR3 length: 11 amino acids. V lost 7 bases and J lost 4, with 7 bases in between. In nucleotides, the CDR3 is TGTGCCAGCACAAGGGGAGAGACCCAGTACTTC. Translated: CASTRGETQYF.

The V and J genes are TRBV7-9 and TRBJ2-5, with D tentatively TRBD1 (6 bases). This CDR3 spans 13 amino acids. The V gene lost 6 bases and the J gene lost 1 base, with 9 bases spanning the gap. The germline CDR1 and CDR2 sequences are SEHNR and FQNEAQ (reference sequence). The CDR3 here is CASRPTGQETQYF. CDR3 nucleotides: TGTGCCAGCAGACCGACAGGCCAAGAGACCCAGTACTTC.

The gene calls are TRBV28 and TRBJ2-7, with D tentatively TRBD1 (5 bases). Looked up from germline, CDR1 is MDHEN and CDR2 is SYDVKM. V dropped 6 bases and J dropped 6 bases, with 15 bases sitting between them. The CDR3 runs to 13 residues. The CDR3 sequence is CASSQGLYTEQYF. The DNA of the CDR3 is TGTGCCAGCAGCCAGGGTCTTTATACCGAGCAGTACTTC. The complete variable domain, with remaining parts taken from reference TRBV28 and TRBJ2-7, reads DVKVTQSSRYLVKRTGEKVFLECVQDMDHENMFWYRQDPGLGLRLIYFSYDVKMKEKGDIPEGYSVSREKKERFSLILESASTNQTSMYLCASSQGLYTEQYFGPGTRLTVT.

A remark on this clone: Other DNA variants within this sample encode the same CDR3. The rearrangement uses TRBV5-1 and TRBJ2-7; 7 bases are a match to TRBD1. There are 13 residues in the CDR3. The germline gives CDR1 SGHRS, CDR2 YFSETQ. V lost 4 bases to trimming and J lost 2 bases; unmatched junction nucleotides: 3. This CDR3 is CASSPGQTYEQYF. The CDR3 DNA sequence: TGCGCCAGCAGCCCGGGACAGACCTACGAGCAGTACTTC.

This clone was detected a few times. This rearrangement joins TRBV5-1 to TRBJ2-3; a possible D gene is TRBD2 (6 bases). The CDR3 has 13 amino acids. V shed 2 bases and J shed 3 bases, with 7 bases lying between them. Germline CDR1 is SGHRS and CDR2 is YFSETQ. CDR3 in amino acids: CASSFRGTDTQYF. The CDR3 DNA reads TGCGCCAGCAGCTTCCGGGGGACAGATACGCAGTATTTT.

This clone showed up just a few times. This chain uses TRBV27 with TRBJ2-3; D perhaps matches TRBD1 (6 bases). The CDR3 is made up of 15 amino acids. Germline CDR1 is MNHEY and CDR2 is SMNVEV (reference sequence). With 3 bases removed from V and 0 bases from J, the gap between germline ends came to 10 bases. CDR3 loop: CASSFTGLSTDTQYF. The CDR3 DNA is TGTGCCAGCAGTTTCACAGGGCTAAGCACAGATACGCAGTATTTT.

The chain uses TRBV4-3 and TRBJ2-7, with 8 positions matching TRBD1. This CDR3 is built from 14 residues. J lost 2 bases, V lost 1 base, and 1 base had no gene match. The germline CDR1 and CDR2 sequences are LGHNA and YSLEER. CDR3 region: CASSQGTGPYEQYF. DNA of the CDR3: TGCGCCAGCAGCCAAGGGACAGGGCCCTACGAGCAGTACTTC.

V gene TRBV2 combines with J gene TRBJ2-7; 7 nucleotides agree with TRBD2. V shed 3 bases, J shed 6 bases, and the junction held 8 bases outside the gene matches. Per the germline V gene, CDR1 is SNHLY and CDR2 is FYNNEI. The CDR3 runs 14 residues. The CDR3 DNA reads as TGTGCCAGCAGTGATAGAGGGAGGGCGACCGAGCAGTACTTC. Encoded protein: CASSDRGRATEQYF.

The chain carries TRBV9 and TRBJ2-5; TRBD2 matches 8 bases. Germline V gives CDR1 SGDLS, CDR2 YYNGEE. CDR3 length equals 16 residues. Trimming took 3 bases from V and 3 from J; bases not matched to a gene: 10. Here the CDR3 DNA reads TGTGCCAGCAGCGAGGCACCGCGGGGGGACGAAGAGACCCAGTACTTC. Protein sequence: CASSEAPRGDEETQYF.

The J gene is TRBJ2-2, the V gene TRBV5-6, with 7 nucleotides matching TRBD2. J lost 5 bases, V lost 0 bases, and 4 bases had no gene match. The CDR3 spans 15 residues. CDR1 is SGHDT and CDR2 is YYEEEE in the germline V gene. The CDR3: CASSLVGGGTGELFF. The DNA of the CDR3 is TGTGCCAGCAGCTTGGTTGGGGGGGGTACCGGGGAGCTGTTTTTT.

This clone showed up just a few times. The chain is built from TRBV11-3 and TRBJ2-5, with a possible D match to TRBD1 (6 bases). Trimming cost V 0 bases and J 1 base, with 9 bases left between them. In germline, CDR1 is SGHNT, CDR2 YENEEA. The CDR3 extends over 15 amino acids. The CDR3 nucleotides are TGTGCCAGCAGCTTAGACAGGGGACCCCAAGAGACCCAGTACTTC. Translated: CASSLDRGPQETQYF. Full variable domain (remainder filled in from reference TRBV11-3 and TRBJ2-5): EAGVVQSPRYKIIEKKQPVAFWCNPISGHNTLYWYLQNLGQGPELLIRYENEEAVDDSQLPKDRFSAERLKGVDSTLKIQPAELGDSAVYLCASSLDRGPQETQYFGPGTRLLVL.

CDR3 in amino acids: CASSFRLGEQYF. CDR3 nucleotide sequence: TGCGCCAGCAGCTTCCGACTCGGCGAGCAGTACTTC. The chain joins TRBV5-1 to TRBJ2-7; D unclear. The V gene lost 2 bases and the J gene lost 6 bases, with 9 bases spanning the gap. This CDR3 comprises 12 residues. Per the germline V gene, CDR1 is SGHRS and CDR2 is YFSETQ.

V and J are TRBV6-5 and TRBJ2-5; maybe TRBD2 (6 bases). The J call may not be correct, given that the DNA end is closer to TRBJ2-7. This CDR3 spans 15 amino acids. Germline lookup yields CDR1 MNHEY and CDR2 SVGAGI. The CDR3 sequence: CASSYSNRGTYEQYF. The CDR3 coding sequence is TGTGCCAGCAGTTACTCGAATCGGGGGACCTACGAGCAGTACTTC.